This record concerns one TCR beta chain sequence. The antigen remains undetermined. Ophthalmopathy was moderately-to-severely active, CAS at least 3, NOSPECS at least 4, lasting under 3 months. Diagnosis relied on clinical symptoms, serum thyroxine, TRAb, thyroid ultrasound and orbital computed tomography. The sample belongs to a study of Graves' ophthalmopathy and Graves' hyperthyroidism. General study results and limits: Prediction of ophthalmopathy progression reached roughly 68% sensitivity and 72.22% specificity. Blood was where most expanded thyroid clonotypes above 0.001 frequency also turned up.

Germline V gene data show CDR1 as MDHEN and CDR2 as SYDVKM. With V trimmed by 2 bases and J by 4 bases, 6 bases remained unmatched. The CDR3 consists of 16 residues. Amplified material comprised TCR beta CDR3 regions derived from RNA transcripts. The first-round RT-PCR employed HTBI primers together with the Qiagen OneStep RT-PCR kit. A multiplex PCR was then performed as the second round. TCRdb used MiXCR to reprocess the multiplex PCR reads, holding one entry per CDR3 protein. Among around 340,000 distinct CDR3 sequences listed, under 20% were seen once. Sample: peripheral blood. The TCR sequence derives from an adult man with Graves' ophthalmopathy. The rearrangement links TRBV28 to TRBJ2-7; 12 bases agree with TRBD2. This CDR3 reads CASSLPASGRVYEQYF. In DNA form, the CDR3 reads TGTGCCAGCAGTTTACCGGCTAGCGGGAGGGTTTACGAGCAGTACTTC.